A single T cell receptor beta chain is shown here with its context. The data stem from a study of blood T cell repertoires in COVID-19. Study as a whole: The analysed material was cDNA or gDNA that came from T cells, B-cell-depleted T cells, or PBMCs.

J lost 12 bases, V lost 4 bases, and 9 bases had no gene match. This CDR3 contains 13 residues. TCRdb keeps only in-frame clones here, not all; method: immunoSEQ multiplex PCR. The top ten clones hold approximately 1.4% of a sample with about 410,000 clones, around 86% of them seen once. The chain couples TRBV12-3 or TRBV12-4 to TRBJ1-2; 9 positions match TRBD1. Source material: peripheral blood. This sequence was found in a woman in her twenties or thirties with active or convalescent COVID-19. For the CDR3, the DNA is TGTGCCAGCAGTTCCGGGACAGGGATGGTGGACACCTTC. Protein product: CASSSGTGMVDTF.